Below are 32 T cell receptor beta chains sequenced from a single sample in a study of blood T cells in healthy people across ages. A second PCR, run for roughly 7 to 12 cycles, used a sample-barcoded 5' primer plus a J-beta primer mix. TCRdb fed the 5' RACE reads into MiXCR, producing one record per CDR3 protein. The table includes around 1,500,000 distinct CDR3 sequences, about 40% detected once. The sequenced material came from blood. All receptors come from a woman between 18 and 29 years old in good health.

The V call is TRBV2, the J call TRBJ2-7; TRBD1 agrees at 8 bases. V was clipped by 8 bases and J by 3 bases; unmatched bases: 12. Germline CDR1 is SNHLY and CDR2 is FYNNEI. The CDR3 is 15 amino acids. CDR3 region: CASWIPGQDLYEQYF. DNA of the CDR3: TGTGCCAGCTGGATCCCGGGACAGGACCTCTACGAGCAGTACTTC.

This chain links TRBV12-3 or TRBV12-4 with TRBJ1-3; D is unclear. This CDR3 contains 13 residues. V was pared by 7 bases and J by 2 bases, with 9 bases between. The CDR3 loop is CASIQQAGNTIYF. The CDR3 nucleotides read TGTGCCAGCATTCAGCAGGCTGGAAACACCATATATTTT.

This clonotype was detected once. One junction end does not reproduce the germline sequence, and a read error may be involved. The V call is TRBV15, the J call TRBJ1-1, with 11 nucleotides matching TRBD1. The germline CDR1 and CDR2 sequences are LNHNV and YYDKDF (reference sequence). The CDR3 covers 21 residues. The CDR3 loop is CATSRGLTFFGQGAMNTEAFF. CDR3 coding DNA: TGTGCCACCAGCAGAGGTTTGACCTTTTTTGGACAGGGGGCGATGAATACTGAAGCTTTCTTT. Filled out from reference TRBV15 and TRBJ1-1, the complete variable domain reads DAMVIQNPRYQVTQFGKPVTLSCSQTLNHNVMYWYQQKSSQAPKLLFHYYDKDFNNEADTPDNFQSRRPNTSFCFLDIRSPGLGDTAMYLCATSRGLTFFGQGAMNTEAFFGQGTRLTVV.

This clonotype came up a few times. CDR3 amino acids: CSPQWGTEAFF. The CDR3 nucleotides are TGCAGCCCACAATGGGGCACTGAAGCTTTCTTT. This chain links TRBV29-1 with TRBJ1-1; D ambiguous. Trimming removed 8 bases at V and 4 bases at J, with 11 bases between. The CDR3 consists of 11 residues. The germline V gene encodes CDR1 SQVTM and CDR2 ANQGSEA.

With respect to this clonotype: The junction departs from the called germline gene at one end, perhaps through a read error. The chain is built from TRBV28 and TRBJ2-7; D unresolved. This CDR3 has 17 amino acids. Germline-derived CDR1 and CDR2 are MDHEN and SYDVKM. This CDR3 reads CASSPARSPKSSYGQYF. Here the CDR3 DNA reads TGTGCCAGCAGCCCTGCCCGGTCTCCAAAAAGCTCCTACGGGCAGTACTTC. Complete variable domain (other parts from reference TRBV28 and TRBJ2-7): DVKVTQSSRYLVKRTGEKVFLECVQDMDHENMFWYRQDPGLGLRLIYFSYDVKMKEKGDIPEGYSVSREKKERFSLILESASTNQTSMYLCASSPARSPKSSYGQYFGPGTRLTVT.

The chain combines TRBV28 with TRBJ1-1; D call uncertain. CDR3 length equals 13 residues. The germline V and J ends were trimmed by 8 bases and 1 base, with 11 bases remaining between them. CDR1 and CDR2 (germline): MDHEN, SYDVKM. CDR3 in DNA: TGTGCCAGCGGCACCCGATGGAACACTGAAGCTTTCTTT. Residues: CASGTRWNTEAFF.

Turning to this clonotype: A much larger clone lies one base from this, so it may be a read error. This chain joins TRBV3-1 and TRBJ2-7, with 9 bases that match TRBD1. The CDR3 loop spans 15 amino acids. V dropped 2 bases and J dropped 3; count of bases not matched to a gene: 5. Germline V gene data show CDR1 as LGHDT and CDR2 as YNNKEL (reference sequence). CDR3 in DNA: TGTGCCAGCAGCCAATCTATGGGACAGGGCTACGAGCAGTACTTC. As protein: CASSQSMGQGYEQYF.

The chain combines TRBV20-1 with TRBJ1-4, with 12 positions matching TRBD1. The CDR3 spans 15 residues. CDR1 is DFQATT and CDR2 is SNEGSKA in the germline V gene (reference sequence). The V segment lost 3 bases and the J segment 5 bases; nucleotides outside the gene matches: 4. This chain's CDR3 is CSARWDRGLNEKLFF. CDR3 DNA sequence: TGCAGTGCTAGGTGGGACAGGGGGCTCAATGAAAAACTGTTTTTT.

The rearrangement links TRBV3-1 to TRBJ1-4, with 8 positions matching TRBD1. The junction had 4 bases not matched to a gene; V was cut back by 4 bases and J by 0 bases. Germline V gene lookup returns CDR1 LGHDT and CDR2 YNNKEL (reference sequence). The CDR3 is 16 amino acids. CDR3 coding DNA: TGTGCCAGCAGCCTACGACAGGGGCCAACTAATGAAAAACTGTTTTTT. It codes for CASSLRQGPTNEKLFF.

The sample holds a few counts of this clonotype. The chain recombines TRBV7-2 with TRBJ2-1, with TRBD1 matching over 8 bases. Germline V CDR1 and CDR2: SGHTA, FQGNSA. Trimming removed 5 bases from V and 9 bases from J; junction bases left unmatched: 15. The length of the CDR3 is 16 residues. The chain's CDR3 is CASSTQGVRPLGEQFF. Written as DNA, the CDR3 is TGTGCCAGCAGCACACAGGGGGTGCGTCCTCTGGGTGAGCAGTTCTTC. Based on the CDR3 plus reference TRBV7-2 and TRBJ2-1, the full variable domain is GAGVSQSPSNKVTEKGKDVELRCDPISGHTALYWYRQSLGQGLEFLIYFQGNSAPDKSGLPSDRFSAERTGGSVSTLTIQRTQQEDSAVYLCASSTQGVRPLGEQFFGPGTRLTVL.

This clonotype was seen a few times. The chain recombines TRBV11-2 with TRBJ1-2; 8 bases align to TRBD1. Germline trimming cut 5 bases from V and 4 bases from J; bases unmatched to any gene: 6. The CDR3 covers 14 residues. Germline V lookup: CDR1 SGHAT, CDR2 FQNNGV. CDR3 sequence: CASSPQTGAYGYTF. As DNA, the CDR3 is TGTGCCAGCAGCCCGCAGACAGGGGCCTATGGCTACACCTTC. Combining the CDR3 with reference TRBV11-2 and TRBJ1-2 gives the whole variable domain EAGVAQSPRYKIIEKRQSVAFWCNPISGHATLYWYQQILGQGPKLLIQFQNNGVVDDSQLPKDRFSAERLKGVDSTLKIQPAKLEDSAVYLCASSPQTGAYGYTFGSGTRLTVV.

The sample holds a few counts of this clonotype. The gene calls are TRBV2 and TRBJ1-5, with TRBD1 matching 10 bases. CDR3 length: 15 amino acids. The J segment lost 0 bases and the V segment lost 4 bases, leaving 0 bases of the junction unmatched. In germline, CDR1 is SNHLY, CDR2 FYNNEI. The CDR3 loop is CASSGQGASNQPQHF. The CDR3 DNA reads TGTGCCAGCAGTGGACAGGGGGCTAGCAATCAGCCCCAGCATTTT.

CDR3 protein: CASSQGGGSFDGELFF. CDR3 bases: TGTGCCAGCAGCCAAGGGGGCGGGAGCTTCGACGGGGAGCTGTTTTTT. V and J are TRBV3-1 and TRBJ2-2, with 7 bases lining up with TRBD2. The CDR3 runs to 16 residues. The V gene end was trimmed by 1 base and the J gene end by 7 bases; junction bases not matched to a gene: 9. From germline, CDR1 is LGHDT and CDR2 YNNKEL (reference sequence).

The chain combines TRBV11-2 with TRBJ2-3; 8 nucleotides agree with TRBD2. The CDR3 sequence is 18 residues long. V lost 5 bases to trimming and J lost 4 bases; unmatched junction nucleotides: 17. Germline loops: CDR1 SGHAT, CDR2 FQNNGV. CDR3 DNA: TGTGCCAGCAGCGTAGGTCCGAGCGGGAGTGGGTGGCCAGATACGCAGTATTTT. Its protein is CASSVGPSGSGWPDTQYF.

The V and J genes are TRBV14 and TRBJ1-4; D is uncertain. This CDR3 has 15 amino acids. V was clipped by 0 bases and J by 10 bases, with 15 bases between them. From germline, CDR1 is SGHDN and CDR2 FVKESK. The CDR3 loop reads CASSQDRAQAGKLFF. The CDR3 DNA follows: TGTGCCAGCAGCCAAGATCGGGCCCAGGCGGGAAAACTGTTTTTT.

The V and J genes are TRBV29-1 and TRBJ2-7; 7 bases match TRBD1. The CDR3 extends over 13 amino acids. J was trimmed by 6 bases and V by 5 bases; bases with no gene match: 10. Looked up from germline, CDR1 is SQVTM and CDR2 is ANQGSEA. This CDR3 reads CSVLGQGDGEQYF. In DNA, the CDR3 is TGCAGCGTTCTCGGGCAGGGGGACGGCGAGCAGTACTTC.

This clonotype was counted only a few times. The rearrangement uses TRBV7-2 and TRBJ1-1, with D perhaps TRBD1 (6 bases). The V gene lost 4 bases and the J gene lost 8 bases, with 14 bases spanning the gap. CDR3 length: 13 amino acids. Germline V lookup: CDR1 SGHTA, CDR2 FQGNSA. The chain's CDR3 is CASSSQGWTEAFF. The DNA for the CDR3 is TGTGCCAGCAGCTCTCAGGGGTGGACCGAAGCTTTCTTT.

This clonotype was counted only a few times. This CDR3 is CASTDPPGPVMNTEAFF. The CDR3 DNA sequence: TGTGCCAGCACCGACCCTCCAGGTCCAGTTATGAACACTGAAGCTTTCTTT. The chain employs TRBV9 and TRBJ1-1; D unresolved. V lost 6 bases and J lost 0, with 21 bases in between. This CDR3 contains 17 residues. CDR1 is SGDLS and CDR2 is YYNGEE in the germline V gene.

On this clonotype itself: Being one base from a much bigger clone, this may be a read error. The chain has TRBV28 and TRBJ2-1; 7 nucleotides align to TRBD1. Unmatched junction bases numbered 12, after V lost 3 bases and J lost 13 bases. Germline values: CDR1 MDHEN, CDR2 SYDVKM. The CDR3 is 14 amino acids. This CDR3 reads CASSLPTGSETQFF. The CDR3 coding sequence is TGTGCCAGCAGTTTGCCGACAGGGAGCGAGACCCAGTTCTTC.

This clonotype was observed a few times. This rearrangement joins TRBV15 to TRBJ2-7, with TRBD1 as a possible D gene (5 bases). The CDR3 runs 13 residues. Trimming cost V 0 bases and J 6 bases, with 9 bases left between them. Germline loops: CDR1 LNHNV, CDR2 YYDKDF (reference sequence). This CDR3 is CATSRDRVGEQYF. The CDR3 DNA follows: TGTGCCACCAGCAGAGACAGGGTGGGCGAGCAGTACTTC.

The gene calls are TRBV7-2 and TRBJ2-4; 10 bases line up with TRBD2. There are 15 residues in the CDR3. Germline V CDR1 and CDR2: SGHTA, FQGNSA. V shed 5 bases and J 13 bases; nucleotides not matched to a gene: 14. As DNA, the CDR3 is TGTGCCAGCAGCCCCCCCCTAGCGGGAGTGAGTGAGCAGTACTTC. It yields the protein CASSPPLAGVSEQYF.

In its sample, this clonotype was seen once. Just one base apart from a much larger clone, this may be a read error. V is TRBV5-1 and J is TRBJ2-5, with 9 bases fitting TRBD1. The CDR3 is made up of 14 amino acids. Germline V gives CDR1 SGHRS, CDR2 YFSETQ. DNA for the CDR3: TGCGCCTGCAGCTCGGGACAGGGTAAAGAGACCCAGTACTTC. It encodes CACSSGQGKETQYF.

The rearrangement uses TRBV7-9 and TRBJ2-3, with TRBD2 matching 10 bases. The J segment lost 0 bases and the V segment lost 2 bases, leaving 8 bases of the junction unmatched. Germline CDR1 reads SEHNR; CDR2 reads FQNEAQ (reference sequence). The CDR3 loop spans 18 amino acids. The CDR3 region is CASSLLAGATLSTDTQYF. As DNA, the CDR3 is TGTGCCAGCAGCTTACTAGCGGGGGCGACACTGAGCACAGATACGCAGTATTTT.

V and J are TRBV5-1 and TRBJ2-2; D gene ambiguous. The germline V and J ends were trimmed by 3 bases and 2 bases, with 8 bases remaining between them. The V gene's germline CDR1 is SGHRS and CDR2 YFSETQ. The CDR3 has 14 amino acids. For the CDR3, the DNA is TGCGCCAGCAGCTCGACGGCAAACACCGGGGAGCTGTTTTTT. Protein product: CASSSTANTGELFF.

The chain has TRBV10-3 and TRBJ2-6; tentatively, D is TRBD2 (6 bases). This CDR3 region has 18 residues. In germline, CDR1 is ENHRY, CDR2 SYGVKD. Trimming shortened V by 4 bases and J by 4 bases, and 20 bases separated the two germline ends. CDR3 sequence (DNA): TGTGCCATCAGTGGATCTCACACGGGGAGGACCGGGGCCAACGTCCTGACTTTC. This codes for CAISGSHTGRTGANVLTF.

This clonotype was seen a few times. The J gene is TRBJ2-2, the V gene TRBV15; D unresolved. CDR3 length: 13 residues. V lost 4 bases and J 3 bases, leaving 6 bases between the germline ends. Germline CDR1 reads LNHNV; CDR2 reads YYDKDF (reference sequence). The CDR3 nucleotides are TGTGCCACCAGCAACGGATACACCGGGGAGCTGTTTTTT. This codes for CATSNGYTGELFF.

This clonotype was seen only a few times. The chain couples TRBV7-6 to TRBJ2-7; D gene ambiguous. The CDR3 is 15 amino acids. Per germline, CDR1 SGHVS and CDR2 FNYEAQ. V lost 3 bases and J 2 bases, leaving 14 bases between the germline ends. For the CDR3, the DNA is TGTGCCAGCAGCTTGGTTTTCGACGAGACCTACGAGCAGTACTTC. Translation: CASSLVFDETYEQYF. Supplemented by reference TRBV7-6 and TRBJ2-7, the full variable domain reads GAGVSQSPRYKVTKRGQDVALRCDPISGHVSLYWYRQALGQGPEFLTYFNYEAQQDKSGLPNDRFSAERPEGSISTLTIQRTEQRDSAMYRCASSLVFDETYEQYFGPGTRLTVT.

V is TRBV20-1 and J is TRBJ2-7; D could derive from TRBD1 or TRBD2 (5 bases each). V lost 6 bases to trimming and J lost 0 bases, with 15 bases between them. CDR3 length: 14 amino acids. Germline lookup yields CDR1 DFQATT and CDR2 SNEGSKA (reference sequence). The CDR3 nucleotides are TGCAGTGCGAAGGGGAGCGTTAACTCCTACGAGCAGTACTTC. Translated, it gives CSAKGSVNSYEQYF.

This clonotype was counted between two and nine times. The V and J genes are TRBV20-1 and TRBJ2-3; no clear D. Germline V gives CDR1 DFQATT, CDR2 SNEGSKA (reference sequence). The CDR3 is made up of 11 amino acids. CDR3: CSQAVTDTQYF. Here the CDR3 DNA reads TGCAGCCAAGCCGTCACAGATACGCAGTATTTT.

V usage is TRBV12-5 and J usage is TRBJ2-7; no clear D. The CDR3 length is 14 residues. Germline V CDR1 and CDR2: LGHNT, FRNRAP. V was shortened by 0 bases and J by 7 bases, with 13 bases between the two germline ends. The CDR3 DNA reads as TGTGCTAGTGGTTTGGTCGGGCAAGGGTATGAGCAGTACTTC. Its translation: CASGLVGQGYEQYF.

This chain links TRBV5-1 with TRBJ2-2; 11 nucleotides match TRBD1. Trimming at V came to 4 bases and at J to 4 bases, leaving 9 bases not matched to a gene. The CDR3 spans 17 residues. Looked up from germline, CDR1 is SGHRS and CDR2 is YFSETQ. The DNA of the CDR3 is TGCGCCAGCAGCCCCCTGGTGGGGACAGGGGGCACCGGGGAGCTGTTTTTT. It translates to CASSPLVGTGGTGELFF.

The V and J genes are TRBV20-1 and TRBJ1-6; D call uncertain. Trimming left V 3 bases short and J 11 bases short, with 17 bases between. The CDR3 is made up of 14 amino acids. Germline lookup yields CDR1 DFQATT and CDR2 SNEGSKA (reference sequence). The CDR3 DNA sequence: TGCAGTGCTAGTAGGGTTTCAGGAATTGCACCCCTCCACTTT. It specifies CSASRVSGIAPLHF.